The source of this T cell receptor beta chain is a study of blood T cell repertoires in COVID-19. Study-wide background: Sites across the United States, Italy and Spain contributed samples from acute and convalescent COVID-19. T cells, B-cell-depleted T cells, or PBMCs supplied cDNA or gDNA.

The CDR3 sequence is 14 residues long. CDR1 is SGHKS, CDR2 YYEKEE, per germline (reference sequence). Trimming took 4 bases from V and 4 from J; bases not matched to a gene: 2. Original handling: Reference gene primer amplification yielded estimated nucleated cell counts. Measured with immunoSEQ multiplex PCR; TCRdb has only the in-frame clones, and not every one. That table gives V, J and clone size, and the DNA gave D and trimming. Among 150,000 to 160,000 clones listed, 75% to 80% were seen once. The rearrangement joins TRBV5-5 to TRBJ1-2; TRBD1 matches 12 bases. This clonotype was sampled from an elderly man with acute or convalescent COVID-19. Input material: peripheral blood. CDR3 sequence (DNA): TGTGCCAGCAGCGGGACAGGGGGCTCCTATGGCTACACCTTC. It yields the protein CASSGTGGSYGYTF. Full variable domain (remainder filled in from reference TRBV5-5 and TRBJ1-2): DAGVTQSPTHLIKTRGQQVTLRCSPISGHKSVSWYQQVLGQGPQFIFQYYEKEERGRGNFPDRFSARQFPNYSSELNVNALLLGDSALYLCASSGTGGSYGYTFGSGTRLTVV.